The clone carrying this T cell receptor (beta chain) has more than one count but fewer than ten. Its antigen is as yet unknown. These data originate in a study of cytomegalovirus exposure and HLA in healthy donors. The PCR had 60 Vbeta and 13 Jbeta primers. The protocol was immunoSEQ multiplex PCR, while the TCRdb copy is restricted to in-frame clones and leaves out a portion. Seen here are tens of thousands of clones, about 9.4% observed once, and the top ten hold approximately 25%. Participants comprised healthy donors of bone marrow. General study findings and limits: The study assumed roughly uniform donor sequencing depth for presence/absence analyses. Exclusion applied to some V segments, including TRBV6-2 and TRBV6-3, as they were indistinguishable. The sole available immune exposure information was CMV serostatus.

The CDR3 contains 14 residues. Germline CDR1 and CDR2: MNHEY and SVGAGI. V dropped 4 bases and J dropped 2 bases, with 8 bases sitting between them. The chain is built from TRBV6-5 and TRBJ1-4; D gene ambiguous. The sequencing input was PBMCs. The source is a man aged 55 to 70 in good health and CMV-seropositive. The DNA of the CDR3 is TGTGCCAGCAGTTCTATTACGACTAATGAAAAACTGTTTTTT. Amino acid sequence: CASSSITTNEKLFF.